This TCR beta chain was sequenced in a study of cytomegalovirus exposure and HLA in healthy donors. Regarding the study as a whole: Reportedly, diagnosis of cytomegalovirus status by the classifier showed high specificity and sensitivity. Within an earlier analysis, most TCR beta V segments proved productive either about 87% or about 30% of the time.

In the PCR, 60 Vbeta and 13 Jbeta primers were used. Method: immunoSEQ multiplex PCR; TCRdb's copy keeps in-frame clones and lacks some. The table has approximately 89,000 clones, 85% seen once. About this clone itself: Its specificity is not known.

The CDR3 consists of 14 residues. CDR1 is WNHNN, CDR2 SYGVQD, per germline (reference sequence). The V gene end was trimmed by 5 bases and the J gene end by 6 bases; junction bases not matched to a gene: 4. Unrecorded immune exposure was likely among donors, who were nominally healthy when sampled. The sample comprised PBMCs. The V gene is TRBV10-1, the J gene TRBJ2-7, with 13 nucleotides matching TRBD2. The receptor was isolated from a man aged 35 to 55 in good health and CMV-seropositive. The chain's CDR3 is CASSKGLAGVEQYF. Written as DNA, the CDR3 is TGCGCCAGCAGTAAAGGACTAGCGGGAGTCGAGCAGTACTTC.